This TCR beta chain was obtained from a study of cytomegalovirus exposure and HLA in healthy donors. CDR1 and CDR2 (germline): SGHTA, FQGNSA. The CDR3 consists of 13 residues. Trimming took off 5 bases at V and 0 bases at J, with 7 bases between the two ends. Use of 60 Vbeta and 13 Jbeta primers characterized the PCR. Method: immunoSEQ multiplex PCR; TCRdb's copy keeps in-frame clones and lacks some. Of roughly 150,000 clones listed, more than 75% were seen once; the top ten hold 2.2%. This clone came up a few times. Other DNA variants within this sample encode the same CDR3. This clonotype was obtained from a man aged 25-45 years in good health and CMV-seronegative. The material sequenced was PBMCs. The J gene is TRBJ1-1, the V gene TRBV7-2; D unresolved. The CDR3 nucleotides read TGTGCCAGCAGCCCCACAGTGAACACTGAAGCTTTCTTT. Its translation is CASSPTVNTEAFF.